These T cell receptor beta chains were read from a single sample in a study of Ad26.COV2.S vaccination and SARS-CoV-2 variants. Data came from immunoSEQ multiplex PCR; TCRdb stores just in-frame clones and leaves some out. The sample lists 350,000 to 500,000 clones, roughly 88% occurring once. The sequencing here drew on peripheral blood, taken in a trial of Ad26.COV2.S vaccine versus placebo. Receptors were obtained from a person between 18 and 65 years old who received the Ad26.COV2.S COVID-19 vaccine or a placebo. CDR3s include the opening cysteine and the closing phenylalanine or tryptophan. The D gene is left open where the match is weak. Part of the rows lack a size; the others show once, few, many or a class for expanded clones.

.	TRBJ2-7	TRBV2	.	TGTGCCAGCAGTGAAGCAGTGGGCTACGAGCAGTACTTC	CASSEAVGYEQYF
TRBD2	TRBJ2-5	TRBV3-1/TRBV3-2	.	TGTGCCAGCAGCCACCGCGGGAGAGGGGAGACCCAGTACTTC	CASSHRGRGETQYF
TRBD1	TRBJ2-7	TRBV10-3	.	TGTGCCATCAGTGACACCGGGACAGGGGGACGTTCCTACGAGCAGTACTTC	CAISDTGTGGRSYEQYF
.	TRBJ2-2	TRBV5-1	.	TGCGCCAGCAGCCCCGGTACCACCGGGGAGCTGTTTTTT	CASSPGTTGELFF
.	TRBJ2-3	TRBV23-1	few	TGCGCCAGCACCCAAACCCCACTCCGGGACAAGGGGTCAGATACGCAGTATTTT	CASTQTPLRDKGSDTQYF
TRBD2	TRBJ2-3	TRBV2	.	TGTGCCAGCAGTGCACTGGGACTAGCGGGAGCAGATACGCAGTATTTT	CASSALGLAGADTQYF
.	TRBJ1-3	TRBV12-3/TRBV12-4	.	TGTGCCAGCAGCTCGGGAAACACCATATATTTT	CASSSGNTIYF
TRBD1	TRBJ2-3	TRBV5-8	.	TGTGCCAGCAGCTTGGGAATTGTCGGGACAGGGACAGATACGCAGTATTTT	CASSLGIVGTGTDTQYF
TRBD1	TRBJ2-7	TRBV7-2	.	TGTGCCAGCAGCTTAGATCGTGCGCGGACAGGGGGCTACGAGCAGTACTTC	CASSLDRARTGGYEQYF
TRBD1	TRBJ1-4	TRBV28	.	TGTGCCAGCAGTCCGAGGGGGACAGGGGCTGAAAAACTGTTTTTT	CASSPRGTGAEKLFF
TRBD2	TRBJ2-7	TRBV7-2	once	TGTGCCAGCAACTCCCTAAGCGGGAGTCACGAGCAGTACTTC	CASNSLSGSHEQYF
TRBD1	TRBJ2-2	TRBV24-1	once	TGTGCCACCAGTGACCGTGGACAGGGTCTGAAAACCGGGGAGCTGTTTTTT	CATSDRGQGLKTGELFF
.	TRBJ2-7	TRBV19	.	TGTGCCAGTAGTATAGGTAGCGGCCCCTCCTACGAGCAGTACTTC	CASSIGSGPSYEQYF
.	TRBJ2-1	TRBV3-1/TRBV3-2	.	TGTGCCAGCAGCCGCGGGGGCGAGGGGCTTGAGCAGTTCTTC	CASSRGGEGLEQFF
.	TRBJ2-7	TRBV4-2	few	TGTGCCAGCAGCCAAGATCCGGGAGTTACATACGAGCAGTACTTC	CASSQDPGVTYEQYF
TRBD1	TRBJ2-3	TRBV2	once	TGTGCCAGCAGGGGGACAGGGGGCTTGAGCACAGATACGCAGTATTTT	CASRGTGGLSTDTQYF
.	TRBJ2-7	TRBV2	.	TGTGCCAGCAGTGAAGGGGTTGGGGTTTACGAGCAGTACTTC	CASSEGVGVYEQYF
.	TRBJ2-2	TRBV5-1	.	TGCGCCAGCAGGGGCATCTGGAACACCGGGGAGCTGTTTTTT	CASRGIWNTGELFF
TRBD1	TRBJ2-7	TRBV11-2	.	TGTGCCAGCAGCTTAGTAGGGACAGGGGAATACGAGCAGTACTTC	CASSLVGTGEYEQYF
.	TRBJ2-3	TRBV30	.	TGTGCCTGGAGTGGTAAGGGGAGCACAGATACGCAGTATTTT	CAWSGKGSTDTQYF
TRBD1	TRBJ2-7	TRBV7-2	.	TGTGCCAGCAGTTTCGGACAGGGCACCCACGAGCAGTACTTC	CASSFGQGTHEQYF
TRBD1	TRBJ2-4	TRBV6-2/TRBV6-3	.	TGTGCCAGCAGTTACGTTTCCGGGACAGGGAGACGTGAGGACATTCAGTACTTC	CASSYVSGTGRREDIQYF
TRBD2	TRBJ2-7	TRBV11-2	once	TGTGCCAGCAGCTTAGGACTAGCGGGGGCCGAGCAGTACTTC	CASSLGLAGAEQYF
.	TRBJ2-1	TRBV3-1/TRBV3-2	.	TGTGCCAGCAGCCGGTCCGGGGGCGGGGTCTACAATGAGCAGTTCTTC	CASSRSGGGVYNEQFF
.	TRBJ2-7	TRBV27	.	TGTGCCAGCAGTTTTGGGGGAACCTACGAGCAGTACTTC	CASSFGGTYEQYF
.	TRBJ2-3	TRBV7-2	.	TGTGCCAGCAGCTCATCCCGGGGCCCCTATACGCAGTATTTT	CASSSSRGPYTQYF
.	TRBJ1-1	TRBV2	.	TGTGCCAGCAGTGGGAACATGAACACTGAAGCTTTCTTT	CASSGNMNTEAFF
.	TRBJ2-3	TRBV9	.	TGTGCCAGCAGCGTTAGCGGATCTAGCACAGATACGCAGTATTTT	CASSVSGSSTDTQYF
.	TRBJ2-7	TRBV6-1	.	TGTGCCAGCAGTGATAGTAGGGGTTTTGACGAGCAGTACTTC	CASSDSRGFDEQYF
.	TRBJ2-1	TRBV7-2	.	TGTGCCAGCAGCCCAGACCGAAATGAGCAGTTCTTC	CASSPDRNEQFF
.	TRBJ2-1	TRBV27	.	TGTGCCAGCAGCCCTAGGGGGGCCGGAGGCAATGAGCAGTTCTTC	CASSPRGAGGNEQFF
.	TRBJ2-6	TRBV7-3	.	TGTGCCAGCAGCTTACTGGGATTGTCTGGGGCCAACGTCCTGACTTTC	CASSLLGLSGANVLTF
TRBD1	TRBJ2-4	TRBV7-2	.	TGTGCCAGCAGCTTGGCACCGGGACAGGGCATCAAAAACATTCAGTACTTC	CASSLAPGQGIKNIQYF
.	TRBJ1-3	TRBV3-1/TRBV3-2	.	TGTGCCAGCAGTTCCACTTGGACCAGCTCTGGAAACACCATATATTTT	CASSSTWTSSGNTIYF
.	TRBJ2-1	TRBV6-5	.	TGTGCCAGCGGTCGGGGGACTCGATCGTACAATGAGCAGTTCTTC	CASGRGTRSYNEQFF
.	TRBJ2-7	TRBV27	.	TGTGCCAGCAGGGAAGGTTCCCCCGGGACACCAGCTTCCTACGAGCAGTACTTC	CASREGSPGTPASYEQYF
.	TRBJ1-6	TRBV4-3	.	TGCACCAGCAGCCAAGAATTGGGTTCACCCCTCCACTTT	CTSSQELGSPLHF
.	TRBJ2-3	TRBV5-1	.	TGCGCCAGCAGCTTGCAGGAGAGAGATACGCAGTATTTT	CASSLQERDTQYF
TRBD2	TRBJ2-7	TRBV5-5	.	TGTGCCAGCAGCTGGGAGGGTAGGCTAGCGGGACGAAGGGGTTACGAGCAGTACTTC	CASSWEGRLAGRRGYEQYF
TRBD2	TRBJ2-2	TRBV28	.	TGTGCCAGCAGTCCCGGGGGACTAGATATGGGTACCGGGGAGCTGTTTTTT	CASSPGGLDMGTGELFF
.	TRBJ1-3	TRBV2	.	TGTGCCAGCAGTATGGGGCTAACCGGAAACACCATATATTTT	CASSMGLTGNTIYF
.	TRBJ1-6	TRBV6-4	.	TGTGCCAGCAGTGACAGGTTGGGTAATTCACCCCTCCACTTT	CASSDRLGNSPLHF
.	TRBJ2-5	TRBV10-3	.	TGTGCCATCAGTCCTAGCGTCCAAGAGACCCAGTACTTC	CAISPSVQETQYF
TRBD2	TRBJ2-5	TRBV3-1/TRBV3-2	.	TGTGCCAGCAGCCGCACGGGACTAGCGGGAGTTTCTCCCGAGACCCAGTACTTC	CASSRTGLAGVSPETQYF
.	TRBJ1-2	TRBV24-1	.	TGTGCCACCAGTGACAGGGACATCCCTGGCTACACCTTC	CATSDRDIPGYTF
TRBD2	TRBJ2-1	TRBV28	.	TGTGCCAGCAGTTGGATGATCGGGACTAGCTTGCATGAGCAGTTCTTC	CASSWMIGTSLHEQFF
TRBD2	TRBJ2-2	TRBV5-1	.	TGCGCCAGCAGCCGGGACTATCCCAACACCGGGGAGCTGTTTTTT	CASSRDYPNTGELFF
TRBD1	TRBJ2-1	TRBV19	.	TGTGCCAGTAGTTCAACCGGGACAGGGGGCCTCTTTGAGCAGTTCTTC	CASSSTGTGGLFEQFF
TRBD2	TRBJ2-1	TRBV5-1	.	TGCGCCAGCAGCGTATGGACTAGCGGGATTGCCGATGAGCAGTTCTTC	CASSVWTSGIADEQFF
.	TRBJ2-5	TRBV4-3	.	TGCGCCAGCAGCCAAGAGGGAAGGCTGTGGGAGACCCAGTACTTC	CASSQEGRLWETQYF
TRBD1	TRBJ2-3	TRBV24-1	.	TGTGCCACCAGTGACGGGACAGGGAAGGTTTCGGATACGCAGTATTTT	CATSDGTGKVSDTQYF
TRBD1	TRBJ2-7	TRBV6-5	.	TGTGCCAGTAAACGACAGGGGCACTCCTACGAGCAGTACTTC	CASKRQGHSYEQYF
.	TRBJ1-3	TRBV19	.	TGTGCCAGTAGGGGGTCTGGAAACACCATATATTTT	CASRGSGNTIYF
TRBD2	TRBJ2-1	TRBV10-3	.	TGTGCCATCAGTGTTAGCGGGAGCATGCAGTTCTTC	CAISVSGSMQFF
.	TRBJ2-2	TRBV6-2/TRBV6-3	.	TGTGCCAGCAGTTACGGCAACGGAGCCGGGGAGCTGTTTTTT	CASSYGNGAGELFF